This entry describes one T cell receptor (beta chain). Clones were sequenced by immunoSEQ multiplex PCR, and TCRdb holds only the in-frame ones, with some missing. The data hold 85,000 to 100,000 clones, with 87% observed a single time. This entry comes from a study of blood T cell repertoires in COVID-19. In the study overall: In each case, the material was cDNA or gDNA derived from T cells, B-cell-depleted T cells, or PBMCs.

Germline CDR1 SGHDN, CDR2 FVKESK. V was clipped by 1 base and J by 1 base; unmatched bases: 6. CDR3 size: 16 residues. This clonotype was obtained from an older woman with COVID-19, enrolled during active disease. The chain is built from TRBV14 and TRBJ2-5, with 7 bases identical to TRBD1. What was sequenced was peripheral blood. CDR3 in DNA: TGTGCCAGCAGCCAAGGGGACAGAGCCTTCCAAGAGACCCAGTACTTC. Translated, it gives CASSQGDRAFQETQYF.